The next 15 T cell receptor beta chains were all read from a single sample in a study of T cells in tuberculosis (dated by TCRdb to the late 2010s). The library was prepared using the immunoSEQ multiplex PCR assay. The source is immuneACCESS, and TCRdb retained only in-frame sequences with V and J called. Part of the clones is not carried over; for the studies checked, unresolved V genes explain less than half of this, and the remainder is unexplained. The sample table shows about 35,000 clones, and 93% are seen once. Roughly 11% of the sample goes to the ten largest clones. Read against the paper, the sample's time point label means: new active TB diagnosis, blood taken before or within 7 days of starting treatment. This sample comprised PBMCs, obtained at tuberculosis diagnosis. Source of these receptors: an adult with tuberculosis.

This clone appeared once. The chain joins TRBV12-5 to TRBJ1-2, with a weak D call TRBD1 (6 bases). The CDR3 is 16 residues long. V was clipped by 0 bases and J by 5 bases, with 16 bases between them. Germline V gene data show CDR1 as LGHNT and CDR2 as FRNRAP. CDR3 protein: CASGLVPGQMGYGYTF. CDR3 DNA sequence: TGTGCTAGTGGTTTGGTACCAGGACAGATGGGTTATGGCTACACCTTC.

The chain recombines TRBV27 with TRBJ1-5; TRBD1 is a possible D gene (6 bases). Germline CDR1 and CDR2: MNHEY and SMNVEV (reference sequence). Trimming left V 1 base short and J 5 bases short, with 9 bases between. The CDR3 is 14 amino acids. CDR3 amino acids: CASSLWGRDQPQHF. Written as DNA, the CDR3 is TGTGCCAGCAGTTTATGGGGGCGGGATCAGCCCCAGCATTTT.

V and J are TRBV28 and TRBJ2-1; the match to TRBD2 covers 7 bases. Trimming took 8 bases from V and 4 from J; bases not matched to a gene: 8. The CDR3 is 14 residues long. Per the germline V gene, CDR1 is MDHEN and CDR2 is SYDVKM. The CDR3 sequence is CASRDGRGYNEQFF. CDR3 sequence (DNA): TGTGCCAGCCGGGACGGGCGGGGGTACAATGAGCAGTTCTTC.

V gene TRBV7-3 combines with J gene TRBJ2-1, with 13 bases lining up with TRBD2. The V gene end was trimmed by 3 bases and the J gene end by 7 bases; junction bases not matched to a gene: 6. Germline V gene data show CDR1 as SGHTA and CDR2 as FQGTGA. The CDR3 loop spans 16 amino acids. The chain's CDR3 is CASSLMGLAGRNEQFF. CDR3 DNA: TGTGCCAGCAGCTTGATGGGACTAGCGGGACGTAATGAGCAGTTCTTC.

The chain is built from TRBV19 and TRBJ1-5; D might be TRBD1 (5 bases). Germline CDR1 is LNHDA and CDR2 is SQIVND (reference sequence). V lost 7 bases and J 2 bases, leaving 15 bases between the germline ends. The CDR3 totals 15 residues. The CDR3 spells CASTPGVNGNQPQHF. CDR3 nucleotides: TGTGCCAGTACCCCGGGGGTAAACGGCAATCAGCCCCAGCATTTT. The full variable domain, with the rest looked up from reference TRBV19 and TRBJ1-5, is DGGITQSPKYLFRKEGQNVTLSCEQNLNHDAMYWYRQDPGQGLRLIYYSQIVNDFQKGDIAEGYSVSREKKESFPLTVTSAQKNPTAFYLCASTPGVNGNQPQHFGDGTRLSIL.

The CDR3 reads CASSLAGGVVRGGELFF. The DNA of the CDR3 is TGTGCCAGCAGCCTCGCGGGGGGAGTGGTGCGGGGCGGGGAGCTGTTTTTT. This chain links TRBV7-8 with TRBJ2-2; 8 bases align to TRBD2. V was clipped by 5 bases and J by 7 bases; unmatched bases: 15. There are 17 residues in the CDR3. Germline CDR1 reads SGHVS; CDR2 reads FQNEAQ. Variable domain in full (rest from reference TRBV7-8 and TRBJ2-2): GAGVSQSPRYKVAKRGQDVALRCDPISGHVSLFWYQQALGQGPEFLTYFQNEAQLDKSGLPSDRFFAERPEGSVSTLKIQRTQQEDSAVYLCASSLAGGVVRGGELFFGEGSRLTVL.

The V and J genes are TRBV5-1 and TRBJ1-6; TRBD1 is a possible D gene (5 bases). CDR3 length: 16 amino acids. Trimming left V 0 bases short and J 8 bases short, with 15 bases between. Per the germline V gene, CDR1 is SGHRS and CDR2 is YFSETQ. Written as DNA, the CDR3 is TGCGCCAGCAGCTTGGTTCCAGGGATGTATGATTCACCCCTCCACTTT. This translates into CASSLVPGMYDSPLHF.

This chain joins TRBV10-3 and TRBJ2-3; weak D call: TRBD2 (5 bases). The germline gives CDR1 ENHRY, CDR2 SYGVKD. CDR3 size: 16 residues. Deletions cut 8 bases from V and 0 bases from J, with 18 bases between. CDR3 sequence reads: CAIGVSDGISTDTQYF. The CDR3 DNA reads as TGTGCCATCGGGGTTAGTGACGGGATAAGCACAGATACGCAGTATTTT.

The chain is built from TRBV28 and TRBJ2-3; D may be TRBD2 (6 bases). The length of the CDR3 is 19 residues. Between the trimmed V and J ends, which lost 4 bases and 1 base, there was a span of 24 bases. The germline CDR1 and CDR2 sequences are MDHEN and SYDVKM. The CDR3 DNA sequence: TGTGCCAGCAGTTCCCCGGTGGGGGGACGGGAGAGCCGCACAGATACGCAGTATTTT. Its translation: CASSSPVGGRESRTDTQYF.

The chain couples TRBV29-1 to TRBJ1-1; 9 positions agree with TRBD1. V lost 4 bases, J lost 1 base, and 7 bases stayed unmatched. The CDR3 totals 15 residues. CDR1 and CDR2 (germline): SQVTM, ANQGSEA. CDR3 region: CSVGTGGAANTEAFF. CDR3 DNA: TGCAGCGTTGGAACAGGGGGCGCGGCGAACACTGAAGCTTTCTTT.

The chain couples TRBV5-4 to TRBJ2-2; 14 bases are shared with TRBD2. J was trimmed by 6 bases and V by 4 bases; bases with no gene match: 5. Germline assignment: CDR1 SGHNT and CDR2 YYREEE (reference sequence). The CDR3 runs to 16 residues. The CDR3 region has the DNA TGTGCCAGCAGCCCGGGACTAGCGGGAGAGTCCGGGGAGCTGTTTTTT. This encodes CASSPGLAGESGELFF. Based on the CDR3 plus reference TRBV5-4 and TRBJ2-2, the full variable domain is ETGVTQSPTHLIKTRGQQVTLRCSSQSGHNTVSWYQQALGQGPQFIFQYYREEENGRGNFPPRFSGLQFPNYSSELNVNALELDDSALYLCASSPGLAGESGELFFGEGSRLTVL.

This chain uses TRBV30 with TRBJ2-3; possibly TRBD1 for D (5 bases). This CDR3 has 18 amino acids. In germline, CDR1 is GTSNPN, CDR2 SVGIG (reference sequence). V gave up 3 bases and J gave up 0 bases, with 22 bases separating them. The CDR3: CAWSPDRTPPLSTDTQYF. The CDR3 coding sequence is TGTGCCTGGAGCCCCGACAGAACTCCACCTCTTAGCACAGATACGCAGTATTTT.

This clone was observed a single time. For the CDR3, the DNA is TGTGCCAGCAGTTTGGGGGCCAACACTGAAGCTTTCTTT. Residues: CASSLGANTEAFF. The chain has TRBV27 and TRBJ1-1; perhaps TRBD1 as D (6 bases). Germline CDR1 is MNHEY and CDR2 is SMNVEV (reference sequence). V lost 3 bases and J lost 2, with 7 bases in between. The CDR3 totals 13 residues.

This clone was seen once. The V and J genes are TRBV28 and TRBJ2-7; TRBD1 aligns across 7 bases. Germline assignment: CDR1 MDHEN and CDR2 SYDVKM. The CDR3 runs to 15 residues. J lost 4 bases, V lost 5 bases, and 11 bases had no gene match. The CDR3: CASSPQTGVRYEQYF. CDR3 bases: TGTGCCAGCAGTCCTCAAACAGGGGTTCGGTACGAGCAGTACTTC.

V usage is TRBV29-1 and J usage is TRBJ2-3; D possibly corresponds to TRBD2 (5 bases). CDR3 length: 13 residues. Trimming shortened V by 6 bases and J by 3 bases, and 13 bases separated the two germline ends. The germline V gene encodes CDR1 SQVTM and CDR2 ANQGSEA. Here the CDR3 DNA reads TGCAGCGTGGAGGTGGGTTCGACAGATACGCAGTATTTT. Protein product: CSVEVGSTDTQYF.